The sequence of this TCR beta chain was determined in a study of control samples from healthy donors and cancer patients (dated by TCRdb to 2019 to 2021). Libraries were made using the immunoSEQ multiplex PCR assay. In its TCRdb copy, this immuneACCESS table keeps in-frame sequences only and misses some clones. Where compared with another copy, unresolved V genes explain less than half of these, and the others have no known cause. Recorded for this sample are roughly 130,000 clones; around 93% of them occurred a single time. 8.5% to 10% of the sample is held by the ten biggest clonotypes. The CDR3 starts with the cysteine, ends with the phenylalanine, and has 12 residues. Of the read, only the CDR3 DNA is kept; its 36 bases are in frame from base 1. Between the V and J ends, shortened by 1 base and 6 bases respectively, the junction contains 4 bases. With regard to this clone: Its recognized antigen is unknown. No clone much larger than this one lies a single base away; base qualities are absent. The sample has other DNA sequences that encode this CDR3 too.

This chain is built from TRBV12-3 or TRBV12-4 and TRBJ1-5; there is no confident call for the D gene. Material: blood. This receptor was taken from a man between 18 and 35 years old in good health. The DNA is TGTGCCAGCAGTTTAGGGGGTCAGCCCCAGCATTTT. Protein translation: CASSLGGQPQHF.